Listed here are 16 T cell receptor beta chains from one sample, sequenced in a study of blood T cell repertoires in COVID-19. Produced via immunoSEQ multiplex PCR; TCRdb's table is partial and in-frame only. In the table there are 55,000 to 65,000 clones, about 93% of which are singletons. The sequencing sample was made of peripheral blood. These receptor sequences come from a woman of 80 years or more with active COVID-19.

The V and J genes are TRBV4-1 and TRBJ1-5; D not certain. Germline CDR1 is MGHRA and CDR2 is YSYEKL. The V gene lost 1 base and the J gene lost 3 bases, with 19 bases spanning the gap. The CDR3 contains 18 residues. The CDR3 protein is CASSQAGGEGWNNQPQHF. The DNA for the CDR3 is TGCGCCAGCAGCCAAGCGGGCGGGGAAGGTTGGAACAATCAGCCCCAGCATTTT.

The chain joins TRBV5-1 to TRBJ2-1; weak D call: TRBD1 (8 bases). The germline CDR1 and CDR2 sequences are SGHRS and YFSETQ. This CDR3 region has 19 residues. The V end lost 5 bases, the J end lost 6 bases, and 30 bases lay between the germline ends. The CDR3 loop is CASRLRTGRTSAMINEQFF. CDR3 in DNA: TGCGCCAGCAGGCTCCGGACAGGGCGTACTAGCGCGATGATCAATGAGCAGTTCTTC.

The CDR3 protein is CASSISPGYTNVLTF. As DNA, the CDR3 is TGTGCCAGTAGTATATCTCCAGGGTACACCAACGTCCTGACTTTC. The genes are TRBV19 and TRBJ2-6; maybe TRBD1 (5 bases). CDR1 is LNHDA and CDR2 is SQIVND in the germline V gene (reference sequence). The CDR3 extends over 15 amino acids. Trimming took off 2 bases at V and 8 bases at J, with 13 bases between the two ends.

The gene calls are TRBV11-2 and TRBJ2-1; D unresolved. Trimming took off 0 bases at V and 0 bases at J, with 6 bases between the two ends. CDR3 length: 15 residues. In germline, CDR1 is SGHAT, CDR2 FQNNGV. The CDR3 region has the DNA TGTGCCAGCAGCTTAGAACGGAGCTCCTACAATGAGCAGTTCTTC. This sequence encodes CASSLERSSYNEQFF.

The CDR3 nucleotides are TGTGCCAGCAGTCGGCCGATGGGACAGGGAAGCACAGATACGCAGTATTTT. Its translation: CASSRPMGQGSTDTQYF. V usage is TRBV7-9 and J usage is TRBJ2-3, with 9 nucleotides matching TRBD1. Germline V CDR1 and CDR2: SEHNR, FQNEAQ (reference sequence). The CDR3 spans 17 residues. The V and J ends lost 6 bases and 0 bases, in that order; junction bases with no gene match: 10.

The chain carries TRBV5-5 and TRBJ1-6; 7 bases line up with TRBD1. From germline, CDR1 is SGHKS and CDR2 YYEKEE (reference sequence). This CDR3 is built from 15 residues. With 4 bases clipped from V and 5 bases from J, the junction kept 6 bases outside the gene matches. This chain's CDR3 is CASSGAGTDNSPLHF. The CDR3 region has the DNA TGTGCCAGCAGCGGAGCCGGGACAGATAATTCACCCCTCCACTTT.

The J gene is TRBJ2-5, the V gene TRBV5-1, with a tentative D call TRBD2 (6 bases). The CDR3 sequence is 16 residues long. Germline values: CDR1 SGHRS, CDR2 YFSETQ. Trimming stripped 0 bases from V and 5 bases from J, with 17 bases between. CDR3 nucleotide sequence: TGCGCCAGCAGCTTGGAATTTGCGGGAAGGGGTGAGACCCAGTACTTC. Its translation: CASSLEFAGRGETQYF.

V is TRBV3-1 (or the pseudogene TRBV3-2) and J is TRBJ2-2; 12 nucleotides match TRBD1. This CDR3 contains 16 residues. The J segment lost 8 bases and the V segment lost 4 bases, leaving 8 bases of the junction unmatched. The germline V gene encodes CDR1 LGHDT and CDR2 YNNKEL (reference sequence). The CDR3 coding sequence is TGTGCCAGCAGCCGTGGGACAGGGGGCGTCGCTGGGGAGCTGTTTTTT. Protein product: CASSRGTGGVAGELFF.

J is TRBJ2-7 and V is TRBV6-1, with 8 bases matching TRBD2. This CDR3 is 15 amino acids long. V gave up 1 base and J gave up 3 bases; unmatched junction bases: 5. Germline V gives CDR1 MNHNS, CDR2 SASEGT. The CDR3 protein is CASSEVVAGGYEQYV. The CDR3 DNA reads as TGTGCCAGCAGTGAAGTGGTGGCGGGGGGCTACGAGCAGTACGTC.

V is TRBV28 and J is TRBJ2-7; the D gene is possibly TRBD2 (6 bases). Looked up from germline, CDR1 is MDHEN and CDR2 is SYDVKM. V gave up 6 bases and J gave up 4 bases, with 16 bases separating them. CDR3 size: 14 residues. CDR3 DNA: TGTGCCAGCAGCCAAGGTGGAGGGTCTTACGAGCAGTACTTC. It is translated as CASSQGGGSYEQYF.

Here the CDR3 reads CASRTTYRGETQYF. In nucleotides, the CDR3 is TGTGCCAGTAGAACCACCTACAGGGGAGAGACCCAGTACTTC. The genes are TRBV19 and TRBJ2-5, with 7 nucleotides matching TRBD1. This CDR3 has 14 residues. The germline V gene encodes CDR1 LNHDA and CDR2 SQIVND (reference sequence). J gave up 4 bases and V 6 bases, and 8 bases lay outside the gene matches. The entire variable domain, with the rest obtained from reference TRBV19 and TRBJ2-5, is as follows: DGGITQSPKYLFRKEGQNVTLSCEQNLNHDAMYWYRQDPGQGLRLIYYSQIVNDFQKGDIAEGYSVSREKKESFPLTVTSAQKNPTAFYLCASRTTYRGETQYFGPGTRLLVL.

V and J are TRBV5-1 and TRBJ2-1, with 14 bases lining up with TRBD2. The V gene's germline CDR1 is SGHRS and CDR2 YFSETQ. Trimming removed 0 bases from V and 8 bases from J; junction bases left unmatched: 22. The CDR3 is 22 residues long. The CDR3 sequence is CASSLAGGNSGTSGRSIDEQFF. The CDR3 DNA follows: TGCGCCAGCAGCTTGGCGGGGGGGAATTCCGGGACTAGCGGGAGAAGTATCGATGAGCAGTTCTTC.

The chain carries TRBV9 and TRBJ2-3; 11 nucleotides align to TRBD2. The CDR3 is 14 amino acids. The germline gives CDR1 SGDLS, CDR2 YYNGEE. J lost 6 bases, V lost 0 bases, and 0 bases had no gene match. The CDR3 DNA follows: TGTGCCAGCAGCGTAGCTAGCGGGGGGGATACGCAGTATTTT. Protein sequence: CASSVASGGDTQYF.

DNA of the CDR3: TGTGCCAGCAGCTTGGATCAGGGGGGCGCTTTCTTT. Protein sequence: CASSLDQGGAFF. The rearrangement links TRBV5-4 to TRBJ1-1; 7 bases fit TRBD1. This CDR3 is 12 amino acids long. Germline CDR1 reads SGHNT; CDR2 reads YYREEE (reference sequence). The V gene end was trimmed by 0 bases and the J gene end by 11 bases; junction bases not matched to a gene: 4.

The chain is built from TRBV3-1 (or the pseudogene TRBV3-2) and TRBJ1-6, with TRBD1 as a possible D gene (6 bases). This CDR3 contains 16 residues. Trimming pared 4 bases from V and 8 bases from J, leaving 18 bases between. Germline V lookup: CDR1 LGHDT, CDR2 YNNKEL (reference sequence). The DNA for the CDR3 is TGTGCCAGCAGCCCAAGCCCCCAGGGGACGGATTCACCCCTCCACTTT. Protein: CASSPSPQGTDSPLHF.

The V call is TRBV18, the J call TRBJ2-6; 7 positions agree with TRBD2. The J segment lost 0 bases and the V segment lost 3 bases, leaving 5 bases of the junction unmatched. CDR3 size: 17 residues. The germline V gene has CDR1 KGHSH and CDR2 LQKENI. The DNA for the CDR3 is TGTGCCAGCTCACCCGCCGGGAGGACCTCTGGGGCCAACGTCCTGACTTTC. Protein: CASSPAGRTSGANVLTF.